The 23 T cell receptor beta chains below all came from one sample that was sequenced in a study of blood T cell repertoires in COVID-19. Sequencing was performed with immunoSEQ multiplex PCR; in TCRdb, only in-frame clones are kept and a portion is missing. The data show roughly 310,000 clones, more than 75% seen once. Sample: PBMCs or T cells enriched from blood (not recorded which). The origin of the receptors is a man aged 55 to 70 who had recovered from COVID-19.

The chain uses TRBV6-5 and TRBJ1-2; TRBD1 aligns across 7 bases. The germline V gene has CDR1 MNHEY and CDR2 SVGAGI. Trimming cost V 5 bases and J 4 bases; bases outside gene matches: 7. The CDR3 runs 14 residues. The CDR3 nucleotides are TGTGCCAGCAGTAACTACAGGGGAGGCTATGGCTACACCTTC. It is translated as CASSNYRGGYGYTF.

The genes are TRBV6-5 and TRBJ1-6, with D unclear. Germline V CDR1 and CDR2: MNHEY, SVGAGI. The CDR3 consists of 14 residues. V gave up 5 bases and J gave up 10 bases, with 15 bases separating them. In DNA form, the CDR3 reads TGTGCCAGCAGTCTACATCAGGCTCGGTCACCCCTCCACTTT. Amino acids: CASSLHQARSPLHF.

The chain carries TRBV5-1 and TRBJ2-5; 8 nucleotides line up with TRBD1. The V and J ends lost 0 bases and 5 bases, in that order; junction bases with no gene match: 9. Germline loops: CDR1 SGHRS, CDR2 YFSETQ. The CDR3 length is 16 residues. The CDR3 spells CASSLEQGVRLETQYF. The CDR3 DNA is TGCGCCAGCAGCTTGGAACAGGGGGTAAGGTTGGAGACCCAGTACTTC. Full variable domain (outside the CDR3, taken from reference TRBV5-1 and TRBJ2-5): KAGVTQTPRYLIKTRGQQVTLSCSPISGHRSVSWYQQTPGQGLQFLFEYFSETQRNKGNFPGRFSGRQFSNSRSEMNVSTLELGDSALYLCASSLEQGVRLETQYFGPGTRLLVL.

V gene TRBV7-8 combines with J gene TRBJ1-1; 8 nucleotides match TRBD1. Germline trimming cut 4 bases from V and 7 bases from J; bases unmatched to any gene: 11. This CDR3 spans 15 amino acids. Germline V gene sequence: CDR1 SGHVS, CDR2 FQNEAQ. The CDR3 DNA reads as TGTGCCAGCAGCTCATCAGGGGGCTTCTCTTTTGAAGCTTTCTTT. Amino acids: CASSSSGGFSFEAFF.

The chain is built from TRBV7-3 and TRBJ1-1, with 8 bases aligning to TRBD1. The V gene's germline CDR1 is SGHTA and CDR2 FQGTGA. Trimming cost V 4 bases and J 2 bases; bases outside gene matches: 12. CDR3 length: 17 residues. The CDR3 is CASSSSQGVSRNTEAFF. The CDR3 DNA follows: TGTGCCAGCAGCTCTTCACAGGGGGTTAGTCGAAACACTGAAGCTTTCTTT.

This CDR3 reads CASSAQGTGNTIYF. DNA for the CDR3: TGTGCCAGCAGCGCACAGGGGACTGGAAACACCATATATTTT. The chain links TRBV7-9 to TRBJ1-3; TRBD1 matches 7 bases. CDR3 length equals 14 residues. J lost 2 bases, V lost 5 bases, and 3 bases had no gene match. Germline values: CDR1 SEHNR, CDR2 FQNEAQ (reference sequence).

This chain uses TRBV6-5 with TRBJ2-3; a possible D gene is TRBD2 (7 bases). From germline, CDR1 is MNHEY and CDR2 SVGAGI. Trimming removed 4 bases at V and 1 base at J, with 12 bases between. This CDR3 is built from 15 residues. CDR3 in DNA: TGTGCCAGCAGTTCACAGGGAGGGGGCACAGATACGCAGTATTTT. Amino acid sequence: CASSSQGGGTDTQYF.

This clone appeared a single time. The genes are TRBV5-4 and TRBJ2-2; D may be TRBD1 (5 bases). Per the germline V gene, CDR1 is SGHNT and CDR2 is YYREEE (reference sequence). CDR3 length: 14 residues. The V end was cut by 0 bases, the J end by 7 bases, with 10 bases between. The CDR3 sequence: CASSLESGFGELFF. The CDR3 coding sequence is TGTGCCAGCAGCTTGGAGTCAGGGTTCGGGGAGCTGTTTTTT.

The CDR3 is CSVQGRGETQYF. The CDR3 region has the DNA TGCAGCGTACAGGGGCGAGGGGAGACCCAGTACTTC. The chain joins TRBV29-1 to TRBJ2-5; 7 bases align to TRBD1. The CDR3 has 12 amino acids. V was clipped by 6 bases and J by 5 bases; unmatched bases: 6. Germline CDR1 is SQVTM and CDR2 is ANQGSEA.

V gene TRBV7-9 combines with J gene TRBJ1-2; maybe TRBD1 (6 bases). Trimming cost V 3 bases and J 2 bases, with 7 bases left between them. In germline, CDR1 is SEHNR, CDR2 FQNEAQ (reference sequence). CDR3 size: 13 residues. The CDR3 DNA is TGTGCCAGCAGCTTTGGACAGAACTATGGCTACACCTTC. It is translated as CASSFGQNYGYTF.

The V and J genes are TRBV5-1 and TRBJ2-2; TRBD1 matches at 7 bases. The CDR3 contains 17 residues. The germline gives CDR1 SGHRS, CDR2 YFSETQ. The ends lost 0 bases at V and 6 bases at J; junction bases unmatched: 11. The CDR3 DNA is TGCGCCAGCAGCTTGGATAGGGGGCGGAGCGCTGCCGGGGAGCTGTTTTTT. Amino acids: CASSLDRGRSAAGELFF.

The J gene is TRBJ1-2, the V gene TRBV5-1; 7 positions match TRBD1. The germline gives CDR1 SGHRS, CDR2 YFSETQ. The CDR3 consists of 21 residues. V dropped 6 bases and J dropped 6; count of bases not matched to a gene: 32. The chain's CDR3 is CASKWKGGGVEQAPNHNGYTF. The CDR3 DNA follows: TGCGCCAGCAAATGGAAAGGGGGCGGCGTGGAACAAGCCCCAAATCACAATGGCTACACCTTC.

The genes are TRBV27 and TRBJ1-6; D unresolved. V was cut by 5 bases and J by 0 bases, with 11 bases left in between. The CDR3 loop spans 16 amino acids. Germline V CDR1 and CDR2: MNHEY, SMNVEV (reference sequence). The CDR3 DNA sequence: TGTGCCAGCAGTCAAGACACGAGCTCCTATAATTCACCCCTCCACTTT. It encodes CASSQDTSSYNSPLHF.

This clone was counted a single time. V usage is TRBV11-2 and J usage is TRBJ1-6; TRBD1 aligns across 7 bases. Germline V gene data show CDR1 as SGHAT and CDR2 as FQNNGV. V lost 0 bases to trimming and J lost 6 bases; unmatched junction nucleotides: 5. The CDR3 is 16 residues long. The CDR3 region has the DNA TGTGCCAGCAGCTTAGATGGAGGGGGCGTTAATTCACCCCTCCACTTT. Translated, it gives CASSLDGGGVNSPLHF.

The chain carries TRBV4-3 and TRBJ1-1; tentative D call: TRBD1 (6 bases). The CDR3 has 14 residues. The V gene's germline CDR1 is LGHNA and CDR2 YSLEER. Trimming removed 3 bases at V and 4 bases at J, with 12 bases between. In nucleotides, the CDR3 is TGCGCCAGCAGCCAGGGGGCCTTTGGCACTGAAGCTTTCTTT. This gives the protein CASSQGAFGTEAFF.

The chain has TRBV5-1 and TRBJ1-1; a weak D match, TRBD1 (5 bases). CDR3 length: 11 amino acids. V was clipped by 6 bases and J by 8 bases, with 11 bases between them. Looked up from germline, CDR1 is SGHRS and CDR2 is YFSETQ. The CDR3 here is CASIQGREAFF. CDR3 bases: TGCGCCAGCATTCAGGGTCGGGAAGCTTTCTTT.

The chain joins TRBV6-2 or TRBV6-3 to TRBJ1-1; D ambiguous. This CDR3 has 13 residues. V was clipped by 5 bases and J by 3 bases, with 10 bases between them. The germline V gene has CDR1 MNHEY and CDR2 SVGEGT. The CDR3 loop reads CASSPYGYTEAFF. The CDR3 region has the DNA TGTGCCAGCAGTCCCTACGGGTACACTGAAGCTTTCTTT.

V usage is TRBV6-5 and J usage is TRBJ1-6; no clear D gene. CDR3 length: 13 residues. Per the germline V gene, CDR1 is MNHEY and CDR2 is SVGAGI. V lost 7 bases, J lost 6 bases, and 10 bases lay in between. The CDR3 sequence: CASIDMGNSPLHF. In DNA, the CDR3 is TGTGCCAGCATCGACATGGGTAATTCACCCCTCCACTTT.

CDR3 residues: CASRDGPGREKLFF. CDR3 nucleotide sequence: TGTGCCAGCAGGGACGGACCGGGGAGGGAAAAACTGTTTTTT. The rearrangement joins TRBV6-5 to TRBJ1-4; no firm D call. V dropped 6 bases and J dropped 8 bases, with 16 bases sitting between them. This CDR3 has 14 amino acids. Germline CDR1 and CDR2: MNHEY and SVGAGI.

The genes are TRBV5-6 and TRBJ2-3; weak D call: TRBD1 (5 bases). The V end lost 1 base, the J end lost 6 bases, and 12 bases lay between the germline ends. CDR1 is SGHDT and CDR2 is YYEEEE in the germline V gene. The CDR3 is made up of 14 amino acids. The CDR3 DNA reads TGTGCCAGCAGCTTGCTTAAGGGGTGGGATACGCAGTATTTT. Translation: CASSLLKGWDTQYF.

The chain carries TRBV5-4 and TRBJ1-3; 7 positions agree with TRBD1. CDR3 length: 14 residues. J gave up 2 bases and V 4 bases, and 3 bases lay outside the gene matches. Germline CDR1 reads SGHNT; CDR2 reads YYREEE (reference sequence). The CDR3 DNA follows: TGTGCCAGCAGCCCAACAGGGGCTGGAAACACCATATATTTT. Translating it yields CASSPTGAGNTIYF. Complete variable domain (other parts from reference TRBV5-4 and TRBJ1-3): ETGVTQSPTHLIKTRGQQVTLRCSSQSGHNTVSWYQQALGQGPQFIFQYYREEENGRGNFPPRFSGLQFPNYSSELNVNALELDDSALYLCASSPTGAGNTIYFGEGSWLTVV.

The rearrangement joins TRBV30 to TRBJ1-2, with D maybe TRBD1 (5 bases). Between the trimmed V and J ends, which lost 2 bases and 6 bases, there was a span of 13 bases. Germline CDR1 reads GTSNPN; CDR2 reads SVGIG (reference sequence). The length of the CDR3 is 13 residues. The CDR3 spells CAWSRQLGDGYTF. CDR3 in DNA: TGTGCCTGGAGTCGTCAGTTAGGGGATGGCTACACCTTC. Looking up the rest from reference TRBV30 and TRBJ1-2 gives the full variable domain: SQTIHQWPATLVQPVGSPLSLECTVEGTSNPNLYWYRQAAGRGLQLLFYSVGIGQISSEVPQNLSASRPQDRQFILSSKKLLLSDSGFYLCAWSRQLGDGYTFGSGTRLTVV.

About this clone: Other DNA sequences from this sample encode an identical CDR3 as well. The rearrangement links TRBV5-5 to TRBJ2-1; D call uncertain. This CDR3 is built from 14 residues. The V gene's germline CDR1 is SGHKS and CDR2 YYEKEE (reference sequence). The V and J ends lost 0 bases and 3 bases respectively, with 7 bases between them. CDR3 loop: CASSLAGDYNEQFF. The CDR3 nucleotides read TGTGCCAGCAGCTTGGCTGGAGACTACAATGAGCAGTTCTTC.